Listed here are 18 T cell receptor beta chains from one sample, sequenced in a study of blood T cells in healthy people across ages. A sample-barcoded 5' primer and a J-beta primer mix were used in a second PCR of about 7 to 12 cycles. TCRdb independently ran MiXCR on the 5' RACE reads; one entry per CDR3 protein. This table has approximately 800,000 distinct CDR3 sequences, roughly 25% appearing once. These records were also assigned to another study, of T cells of mothers and their children.

The specimen sequenced was blood. Source of these receptors: a boy aged 5-17 years in good health.

This chain joins TRBV14 and TRBJ2-1; 9 nucleotides agree with TRBD2. With 1 base clipped from V and 4 bases from J, the junction kept 5 bases outside the gene matches. Germline loops: CDR1 SGHDN, CDR2 FVKESK. This CDR3 has 16 residues. The CDR3 is CASSQGLAVVYNEQFF. In DNA form, the CDR3 reads TGTGCCAGCAGCCAAGGACTAGCGGTCGTGTACAATGAGCAGTTCTTC. The variable domain in full, completed from reference TRBV14 and TRBJ2-1, reads EAGVTQFPSHSVIEKGQTVTLRCDPISGHDNLYWYRRVMGKEIKFLLHFVKESKQDESGMPNNRFLAERTGGTYSTLKVQPAELEDSGVYFCASSQGLAVVYNEQFFGPGTRLTVL.

This clonotype was detected a few times. The genes are TRBV6-1 and TRBJ2-7; 11 bases match TRBD1. The CDR3 is made up of 18 amino acids. Germline trimming cut 6 bases from V and 0 bases from J; bases unmatched to any gene: 13. CDR1 MNHNS and CDR2 SASEGT come from the germline V gene. The CDR3 loop reads CASSNGLGTGGISYEQYF. As DNA, the CDR3 is TGTGCCAGCAGCAACGGCTTGGGGACAGGGGGTATCTCCTACGAGCAGTACTTC.

V gene TRBV4-2 combines with J gene TRBJ1-3; the match to TRBD1 covers 9 bases. The trim removed 2 bases at V and 5 bases at J, leaving 7 bases unmatched. Germline assignment: CDR1 LGHNA and CDR2 YNFKEQ. The CDR3 length is 16 residues. In nucleotides, the CDR3 is TGTGCCAGCAGCCAATGGACAGGGGTTCTTCGAAACACCATATATTTT. Amino acids: CASSQWTGVLRNTIYF.

V gene TRBV27 combines with J gene TRBJ2-7, with a weak D call TRBD1 (6 bases). This CDR3 is 15 amino acids long. From germline, CDR1 is MNHEY and CDR2 SMNVEV (reference sequence). V shed 4 bases and J shed 6 bases, with 19 bases lying between them. CDR3 bases: TGTGCCAGCAGTTCCTCCGGAAGGGGGTTTGGCGAGCAGTACTTC. Encoded protein: CASSSSGRGFGEQYF.

The rearrangement links TRBV2 to TRBJ1-2, with D tentatively TRBD1 (5 bases). CDR1 is SNHLY and CDR2 is FYNNEI in the germline V gene. The CDR3 loop spans 12 amino acids. The V end was cut by 11 bases, the J end by 6 bases, with 16 bases between. This CDR3 is CAQQNEGNGYTF. CDR3 DNA sequence: TGTGCCCAGCAAAATGAGGGGAATGGCTACACCTTC.

The chain couples TRBV10-2 to TRBJ2-3; weak D call: TRBD2 (5 bases). This CDR3 region has 12 residues. Germline V gene data show CDR1 as WSHSY and CDR2 as SAAADI. The V end was cut by 7 bases, the J end by 6 bases, with 11 bases between. Here the CDR3 DNA reads TGCGCCAGCACCAAGGGCGGGGATACGCAGTATTTT. Encoded protein: CASTKGGDTQYF.

This clonotype was picked up a small number of times. J is TRBJ2-3 and V is TRBV4-1, with D hard to call. Germline V gives CDR1 MGHRA, CDR2 YSYEKL. V lost 4 bases and J 3 bases, leaving 17 bases between the germline ends. There are 16 residues in the CDR3. The CDR3 nucleotides read TGCGCCAGCAGCCCATCACACATCTCAATGACAGATACGCAGTATTTT. As protein: CASSPSHISMTDTQYF.

This clonotype has a handful of counts. The chain couples TRBV3-1 to TRBJ2-5, with a weak D call TRBD2 (6 bases). Germline CDR1 is LGHDT and CDR2 is YNNKEL (reference sequence). V gave up 0 bases and J gave up 5 bases, with 13 bases separating them. CDR3 length: 15 residues. The CDR3 reads CASSQEGSEGETQYF. The CDR3 coding sequence is TGTGCCAGCAGCCAAGAGGGGTCGGAGGGGGAGACCCAGTACTTC.

This clonotype turned up a few times. The chain uses TRBV7-9 and TRBJ1-4; 8 positions agree with TRBD1. CDR3 length: 15 residues. The ends lost 5 bases at V and 6 bases at J; junction bases unmatched: 8. In germline, CDR1 is SEHNR, CDR2 FQNEAQ (reference sequence). The CDR3 here is CASSPRTGRHEKLFF. CDR3 DNA sequence: TGTGCCAGCAGCCCGCGGACAGGGCGTCATGAAAAACTGTTTTTT.

This chain connects TRBV7-9 to TRBJ2-4; D is perhaps TRBD1 (5 bases). V was shortened by 5 bases and J by 6 bases, with 11 bases between the two germline ends. CDR1 SEHNR and CDR2 FQNEAQ come from the germline V gene (reference sequence). The CDR3 consists of 13 residues. CDR3 coding DNA: TGTGCCAGCAGCCCTTGGCAGGGAAACATTCAGTACTTC. Encoded protein: CASSPWQGNIQYF.

This clonotype turned up a few times. The rearrangement joins TRBV13 to TRBJ1-3; no definite D call. The germline V and J ends were trimmed by 2 bases and 0 bases, with 5 bases remaining between them. The germline CDR1 and CDR2 sequences are PRHDT and FYEKMQ (reference sequence). This CDR3 has 14 amino acids. The CDR3 spells CASSLPGSGNTIYF. In DNA, the CDR3 is TGTGCCAGCAGCTTACCGGGCTCTGGAAACACCATATATTTT. The full variable domain, its missing parts supplied by reference TRBV13 and TRBJ1-3, is AAGVIQSPRHLIKEKRETATLKCYPIPRHDTVYWYQQGPGQDPQFLISFYEKMQSDKGSIPDRFSAQQFSDYHSELNMSSLELGDSALYFCASSLPGSGNTIYFGEGSWLTVV.

The rearrangement uses TRBV5-1 and TRBJ2-6; D is unclear. The CDR3 has 14 amino acids. V lost 1 base to trimming and J lost 1 base, with 3 bases between them. In germline, CDR1 is SGHRS, CDR2 YFSETQ. CDR3 region: CASSLMSGANVLTF. CDR3 sequence (DNA): TGCGCCAGCAGCTTGATGTCTGGGGCCAACGTCCTGACTTTC.

The chain carries TRBV24-1 and TRBJ2-2; tentatively, D is TRBD2 (7 bases). V lost 1 base and J lost 3, with 14 bases in between. The CDR3 covers 17 residues. Germline V gene data show CDR1 as KGHDR and CDR2 as SFDVKD. CDR3 coding DNA: TGTGCCACCAGTGATTTTGGGGGGGCCTCGGACACCGGGGAGCTGTTTTTT. Translating it yields CATSDFGGASDTGELFF.

This clonotype was picked up a small number of times. This chain uses TRBV20-1 with TRBJ2-2; D perhaps matches TRBD2 (5 bases). V was clipped by 0 bases and J by 4 bases, with 6 bases between them. CDR3 length: 13 amino acids. Germline lookup yields CDR1 DFQATT and CDR2 SNEGSKA (reference sequence). CDR3 bases: TGCAGTGCTAGAGATCTAGCCACCGGGGAGCTGTTTTTT. It encodes CSARDLATGELFF.

This clonotype has only a few counts. The chain employs TRBV20-1 and TRBJ2-3, with 11 bases matching TRBD2. Germline V CDR1 and CDR2: DFQATT, SNEGSKA (reference sequence). The CDR3 runs 17 residues. V gave up 4 bases and J gave up 0 bases; unmatched junction bases: 9. The CDR3 here is CSATQTSGATSTDTQYF. As DNA, the CDR3 is TGCAGTGCTACCCAGACTAGCGGGGCCACTAGCACAGATACGCAGTATTTT.

This clonotype was detected a few times. This sequence joins TRBV7-2 and TRBJ2-2; no firm D call. This CDR3 is built from 15 residues. The ends were cut back, 3 bases at V and 0 bases at J, with 8 bases in the middle. Germline CDR1 SGHTA, CDR2 FQGNSA. The DNA for the CDR3 is TGTGCCAGCAGCTTCCGGTGGGCGAACACCGGGGAGCTGTTTTTT. This codes for CASSFRWANTGELFF.

V is TRBV4-1 and J is TRBJ2-3; D tentatively reads TRBD1 or TRBD2 (5 bases each). CDR3 size: 16 residues. Germline values: CDR1 MGHRA, CDR2 YSYEKL. V shed 2 bases and J shed 4 bases, with 16 bases lying between them. This CDR3 is CASSQKGTHVPDTQYF. In DNA form, the CDR3 reads TGCGCCAGCAGCCAAAAGGGGACCCACGTCCCAGATACGCAGTATTTT.

The chain recombines TRBV30 with TRBJ1-4; the D is unclear. The ends were cut back, 1 base at V and 11 bases at J, with 14 bases in the middle. CDR3 length equals 13 residues. The germline gives CDR1 GTSNPN, CDR2 SVGIG (reference sequence). CDR3 protein: CAWSAGEGLKLFF. The CDR3 coding sequence is TGTGCCTGGAGTGCCGGGGAGGGATTGAAACTGTTTTTT.